The source of this TCR beta chain is a study of T cell responses to AZD1222 COVID-19 vaccine. Assay used: immunoSEQ multiplex PCR; TCRdb lists only in-frame clones, some missing. This table has about 160,000 clones, 92% appearing once. The CDR3 consists of 17 residues. The germline gives CDR1 LGHDT, CDR2 YNNKEL (reference sequence). V lost 0 bases, J lost 4 bases, and 9 bases stayed unmatched. Study-level results: The study sampled repertoires only after the peak T cell response. Once two AZD1222 doses were given, Spike-specific TCR breadth and depth went up. White British ancestry dominated among donors, who included more females, and clonal diversity was possibly underestimated.

As to this clone: Its antigen is currently unknown.

V and J are TRBV3-1 (or the pseudogene TRBV3-2) and TRBJ1-5; 7 bases are a match to TRBD1. Source: peripheral blood, taken 28 days after the second AZD1222 dose. This sequence was found in an adult who received the AZD1222 COVID-19 vaccine. The CDR3 region has the DNA TGTGCCAGCAGCCAAGAAGGGAGAGGGGGCACAAATCAGCCCCAGCATTTT. Protein product: CASSQEGRGGTNQPQHF.